A selection of T cell receptor beta chains follows, all from one sample in a study of tumor-infiltrating lymphocytes in primary liver carcinoma. From the multiplex PCR reads, TCRdb called clonotypes with MiXCR, one entry per CDR3 protein. The sample includes a few hundred thousand distinct CDR3 sequences, nearly 60% seen only once; the top ten take about a sixth. Sequencing was performed on peripheral blood. The receptors originated from a woman in her twenties or thirties with primary liver carcinoma and hepatitis B virus infection. The CDR3 runs from the conserved cysteine through the conserved F or W. The order of the fields is D gene, J gene, CDR3 length, V gene, clone size, CDR3 DNA, CDR3 protein. D genes are given only for firm matches. Size is stated for part of the rows, as once, few or many counts, or as a class when the clone is expanded.

d_gene: .; j_gene: TRBJ2-7; len: 12; v_gene: TRBV11-3; abundance: .; CDR3nt: TGTGTCAGCAGCTTAAGCGGCTACGAGCAGTACTTC; CDR3aa: CVSSLSGYEQYF
d_gene: TRBD1; j_gene: TRBJ2-2; len: 16; v_gene: TRBV12-3/TRBV12-4; abundance: many; CDR3nt: TGTGCCAGCAGTCGCAGAGGACAGGGTATATCCGGGGAGCTGTTTTTT; CDR3aa: CASSRRGQGISGELFF
d_gene: .; j_gene: TRBJ1-6; len: 14; v_gene: TRBV28; abundance: .; CDR3nt: TGTGCCAGCAGGGTGCCCCTAGGCCATTCACCCCCCCACTTT; CDR3aa: CASRVPLGHSPPHF
d_gene: .; j_gene: TRBJ1-6; len: 15; v_gene: TRBV28; abundance: .; CDR3nt: TGTGCCAGCAGTTTTTCGGCAGGGAGACATTCACCCCTCCACTTT; CDR3aa: CASSFSAGRHSPLHF
d_gene: TRBD2; j_gene: TRBJ2-1; len: 16; v_gene: TRBV5-6; abundance: .; CDR3nt: TGTGCCAGCACCTTGGTAACTAGCGGTCGGGTCGGGGGGCAGTTCTTC; CDR3aa: CASTLVTSGRVGGQFF
d_gene: .; j_gene: TRBJ2-5; len: 13; v_gene: TRBV4-1; abundance: few; CDR3nt: TGCGCCAGCAGCCGCCATGGTCCAGAGACCCAGTACTTC; CDR3aa: CASSRHGPETQYF
d_gene: TRBD1; j_gene: TRBJ2-5; len: 15; v_gene: TRBV11-2; abundance: .; CDR3nt: TGTGACAGCAGCCTTGGGGACAGGGACCAAGAGACCCAGTACTTC; CDR3aa: CDSSLGDRDQETQYF
d_gene: TRBD2; j_gene: TRBJ2-3; len: 15; v_gene: TRBV10-2; abundance: many; CDR3nt: TGCGCCAGCAGTGAGACTAGCGGACGCACAGATACGCAGTATTTT; CDR3aa: CASSETSGRTDTQYF
d_gene: .; j_gene: TRBJ2-4; len: 14; v_gene: TRBV11-2; abundance: once; CDR3nt: TGTGCCAGCAGCTTAGGACCAACGGCAAACATCAAGTACTTC; CDR3aa: CASSLGPTANIKYF
d_gene: .; j_gene: TRBJ1-1; len: 15; v_gene: TRBV6-5; abundance: .; CDR3nt: TGTGCCAGCAGTTACGGTCCAGAGGGGAGCACTGAAGCTTTCTTT; CDR3aa: CASSYGPEGSTEAFF
d_gene: .; j_gene: TRBJ1-5; len: 14; v_gene: TRBV5-5; abundance: .; CDR3nt: TGTGCCAGCAGCATGGGGGGGGCGGGTCAGCCCCAGCATTTT; CDR3aa: CASSMGGAGQPQHF
d_gene: TRBD2; j_gene: TRBJ2-2; len: 18; v_gene: TRBV7-9; abundance: .; CDR3nt: TGTGCCAGCAGCCGGGGGACTAGCGGGATCGGGAGCACCGGGGAGCTGTTTTTT; CDR3aa: CASSRGTSGIGSTGELFF
d_gene: TRBD1; j_gene: TRBJ2-7; len: 14; v_gene: TRBV12-3/TRBV12-4; abundance: many; CDR3nt: TGTGCCAGCAGTCCAGGGACAGGACTCTACGAGCAGTACTTC; CDR3aa: CASSPGTGLYEQYF
d_gene: .; j_gene: TRBJ2-3; len: 14; v_gene: TRBV7-2; abundance: .; CDR3nt: TGTGCCAGCAAGGGGCTTTACGGCACAGATACGCAGTATTTT; CDR3aa: CASKGLYGTDTQYF
d_gene: .; j_gene: TRBJ1-5; len: 17; v_gene: TRBV15; abundance: .; CDR3nt: TGTGCCACCAGCAGAGCCACCGTGACGGTGAATAATCAGCCCCAGCATTTT; CDR3aa: CATSRATVTVNNQPQHF
d_gene: .; j_gene: TRBJ1-2; len: 13; v_gene: TRBV28; abundance: few; CDR3nt: TGTGCCAGCAGTTCCATCGACAGCTATGGCTACACCTTC; CDR3aa: CASSSIDSYGYTF
d_gene: TRBD2; j_gene: TRBJ2-3; len: 15; v_gene: TRBV18; abundance: .; CDR3nt: TGTGCCAGCTCACCATCGAGCGGGAGTGCAGATACGCAGTATTTT; CDR3aa: CASSPSSGSADTQYF
d_gene: TRBD1; j_gene: TRBJ2-6; len: 16; v_gene: TRBV12-3/TRBV12-4; abundance: many; CDR3nt: TGTGCCAGCCAGGACAGGATCAGCTCTGGGGCCAACGTCCTGACTTTC; CDR3aa: CASQDRISSGANVLTF
d_gene: .; j_gene: TRBJ2-7; len: 13; v_gene: TRBV11-3; abundance: .; CDR3nt: TGTGTCAGCAGCACCTCCGGGAGAAACGAGCAGTACTTC; CDR3aa: CVSSTSGRNEQYF
d_gene: .; j_gene: TRBJ1-2; len: 14; v_gene: TRBV6-5; abundance: .; CDR3nt: TGTGCCAGCAGTCCAGACAGTTCCCATCGCGGCTACGCCTTC; CDR3aa: CASSPDSSHRGYAF
d_gene: .; j_gene: TRBJ1-5; len: 16; v_gene: TRBV7-9; abundance: .; CDR3nt: TGTGCCAGCAGCTTTAAATCAAGCGGGGGCGATCAACCCCAGCATTTT; CDR3aa: CASSFKSSGGDQPQHF
d_gene: .; j_gene: TRBJ2-5; len: 15; v_gene: TRBV29-1; abundance: .; CDR3nt: TGCAGCCCCCAACAAGCGGGTCTGGCCCAAGAGACCCAGTACTTC; CDR3aa: CSPQQAGLAQETQYF
d_gene: .; j_gene: TRBJ2-4; len: 12; v_gene: TRBV7-3; abundance: .; CDR3nt: TGTGCCAGCAGCTCCCCCGCGGGCATTCAGTACTTC; CDR3aa: CASSSPAGIQYF
d_gene: .; j_gene: TRBJ2-5; len: 15; v_gene: TRBV4-1; abundance: .; CDR3nt: TGCGCCAGCAGCCAAGGAGTGGGTGCCTTAGAGACCCAGTACTTC; CDR3aa: CASSQGVGALETQYF
d_gene: .; j_gene: TRBJ2-2; len: 13; v_gene: TRBV7-3; abundance: .; CDR3nt: TGTGCCAGCAGTCAAGGGGACACCGGGGAGCTGTTATTT; CDR3aa: CASSQGDTGELLF
d_gene: TRBD1; j_gene: TRBJ2-6; len: 18; v_gene: TRBV12-3/TRBV12-4; abundance: many; CDR3nt: TGTGCCAGCAGGGACGGACAGGGAACCCGCTCTGGGGCCAACGTCCTGACTTTC; CDR3aa: CASRDGQGTRSGANVLTF
d_gene: .; j_gene: TRBJ2-7; len: 13; v_gene: TRBV11-2; abundance: many; CDR3nt: TGTGCCAGCAGCTCCGCCGGGGTTTCGGAGCAGTACTTC; CDR3aa: CASSSAGVSEQYF
d_gene: .; j_gene: TRBJ2-3; len: 16; v_gene: TRBV4-2; abundance: .; CDR3nt: TGTGCCAGCAGCCAAGATTCTAGCGACCTCACAGATACGCAGTATTTT; CDR3aa: CASSQDSSDLTDTQYF
d_gene: TRBD2; j_gene: TRBJ2-1; len: 16; v_gene: TRBV11-2; abundance: .; CDR3nt: TGTGCCAGCAGAAGGACTGGCGGGAGAGCCTACAATGAGCAGTTCTTC; CDR3aa: CASRRTGGRAYNEQFF
d_gene: .; j_gene: TRBJ2-2; len: 16; v_gene: TRBV11-1; abundance: .; CDR3nt: TGTGCCAGCAGCTTTTTTTGGGGTTCATACACCGTGGAGCCGTTTTTT; CDR3aa: CASSFFWGSYTVEPFF
d_gene: .; j_gene: TRBJ2-6; len: 19; v_gene: TRBV7-9; abundance: once; CDR3nt: TGTGCCAGCAGCTTATTGGTGGTGGTGGGTCCCACTGGGGCCAACGTCCTGACTTTC; CDR3aa: CASSLLVVVGPTGANVLTF
d_gene: .; j_gene: TRBJ2-7; len: 13; v_gene: TRBV6-5; abundance: few; CDR3nt: TGTGCCAGCAGTCTCCGTTGGACCTACGAGCAGTACTTC; CDR3aa: CASSLRWTYEQYF
d_gene: .; j_gene: TRBJ1-6; len: 13; v_gene: TRBV10-3; abundance: few; CDR3nt: TGTGCCATCGCTCTGGAGGAGGCCTCACCCCTCCACTTT; CDR3aa: CAIALEEASPLHF
d_gene: .; j_gene: TRBJ2-1; len: 12; v_gene: TRBV29-1; abundance: .; CDR3nt: TGCGGCGTTGAGGGGGGGTGGAATGAGCAGTTCTTC; CDR3aa: CGVEGGWNEQFF
d_gene: .; j_gene: TRBJ2-4; len: 15; v_gene: TRBV12-3/TRBV12-4; abundance: many; CDR3nt: TGTGCCAGCAGACCATTAGGGGGAACCAAAAACATTCAGTACTTC; CDR3aa: CASRPLGGTKNIQYF
d_gene: .; j_gene: TRBJ1-2; len: 15; v_gene: TRBV12-3/TRBV12-4; abundance: .; CDR3nt: TGTGCCAGCAGGGGTAGACCGCCGGACCGTGGTGGCTACACCTTC; CDR3aa: CASRGRPPDRGGYTF
d_gene: .; j_gene: TRBJ1-1; len: 15; v_gene: TRBV4-2; abundance: .; CDR3nt: TGTGCCAGCAGCCAAGAGGGGGCCTTGAACACTGAAGCTTTCTTT; CDR3aa: CASSQEGALNTEAFF
d_gene: TRBD1; j_gene: TRBJ2-1; len: 16; v_gene: TRBV5-6; abundance: few; CDR3nt: TGTGCCAGCAGCCCACGACAGGGTGGGTCCTACAATGAGCAGTTCTTC; CDR3aa: CASSPRQGGSYNEQFF
d_gene: .; j_gene: TRBJ2-1; len: 17; v_gene: TRBV11-2; abundance: .; CDR3nt: TGTGCCAGCAGCTTAGTTCCTGGGGGGCAGACTTACAATGAGCAGTTCTTC; CDR3aa: CASSLVPGGQTYNEQFF
d_gene: .; j_gene: TRBJ1-2; len: 15; v_gene: TRBV6-2/TRBV6-3; abundance: .; CDR3nt: TGTGCCAACAAGTTCACGACAGGCTCCAACTATGGCTACACCTTC; CDR3aa: CANKFTTGSNYGYTF
d_gene: TRBD1; j_gene: TRBJ2-4; len: 13; v_gene: TRBV12-3/TRBV12-4; abundance: .; CDR3nt: TGTGCCAGCAGCAGCTCAGGGGGACACATTCGGTACTTC; CDR3aa: CASSSSGGHIRYF
d_gene: TRBD2; j_gene: TRBJ2-1; len: 15; v_gene: TRBV6-2/TRBV6-3; abundance: many; CDR3nt: TGTGCCAGCGGAGTGGGAGGGAGGTCCTACAATGAGCAGTTCTTC; CDR3aa: CASGVGGRSYNEQFF
d_gene: .; j_gene: TRBJ1-4; len: 15; v_gene: TRBV5-5; abundance: few; CDR3nt: TGTGCCAGCAGCTTGCCGGGGGGGGATAATGAAAAACTGTTTTTT; CDR3aa: CASSLPGGDNEKLFF
d_gene: .; j_gene: TRBJ2-1; len: 13; v_gene: TRBV11-3; abundance: .; CDR3nt: TGTGCCAGCAGCTTTGCTAGGTTCAAAGAGCAGTTCTTC; CDR3aa: CASSFARFKEQFF
d_gene: .; j_gene: TRBJ1-5; len: 14; v_gene: TRBV12-3/TRBV12-4; abundance: many; CDR3nt: TGTGCCAGCAGTTTCCAGGTCAGCAATCAGCCCCAGCATTTT; CDR3aa: CASSFQVSNQPQHF
d_gene: .; j_gene: TRBJ1-4; len: 14; v_gene: TRBV30; abundance: .; CDR3nt: TGTGCCTGCGACCAAACGGCCGTTGGACTAAAACTGTTTTTT; CDR3aa: CACDQTAVGLKLFF